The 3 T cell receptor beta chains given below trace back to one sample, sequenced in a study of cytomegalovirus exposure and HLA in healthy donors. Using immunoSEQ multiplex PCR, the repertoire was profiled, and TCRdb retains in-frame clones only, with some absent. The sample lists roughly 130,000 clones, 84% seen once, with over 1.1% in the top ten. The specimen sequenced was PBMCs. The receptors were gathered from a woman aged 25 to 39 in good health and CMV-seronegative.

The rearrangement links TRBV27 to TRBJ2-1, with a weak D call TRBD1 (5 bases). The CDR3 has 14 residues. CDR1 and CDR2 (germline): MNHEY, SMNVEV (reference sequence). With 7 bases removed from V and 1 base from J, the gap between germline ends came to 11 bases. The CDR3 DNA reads TGTGCCAGCAAGGTCCAGGGATCCTACAATGAGCAGTTCTTC. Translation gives CASKVQGSYNEQFF.

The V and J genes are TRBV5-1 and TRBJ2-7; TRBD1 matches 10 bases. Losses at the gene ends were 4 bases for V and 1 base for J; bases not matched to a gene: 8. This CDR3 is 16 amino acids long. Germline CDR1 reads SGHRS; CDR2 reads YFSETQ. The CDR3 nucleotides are TGCGCCAGCAGCCCGACAGGGGGCTTTCAATCCTACGAGCAGTACTTC. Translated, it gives CASSPTGGFQSYEQYF.

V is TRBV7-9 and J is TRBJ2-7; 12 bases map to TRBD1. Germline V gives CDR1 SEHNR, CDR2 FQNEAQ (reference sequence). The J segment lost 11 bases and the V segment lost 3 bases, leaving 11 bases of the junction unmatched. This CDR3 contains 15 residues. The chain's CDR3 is CASSLPGQGAYLEYF. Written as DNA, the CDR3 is TGTGCCAGCAGCTTGCCGGGACAGGGGGCGTATTTGGAGTACTTC.